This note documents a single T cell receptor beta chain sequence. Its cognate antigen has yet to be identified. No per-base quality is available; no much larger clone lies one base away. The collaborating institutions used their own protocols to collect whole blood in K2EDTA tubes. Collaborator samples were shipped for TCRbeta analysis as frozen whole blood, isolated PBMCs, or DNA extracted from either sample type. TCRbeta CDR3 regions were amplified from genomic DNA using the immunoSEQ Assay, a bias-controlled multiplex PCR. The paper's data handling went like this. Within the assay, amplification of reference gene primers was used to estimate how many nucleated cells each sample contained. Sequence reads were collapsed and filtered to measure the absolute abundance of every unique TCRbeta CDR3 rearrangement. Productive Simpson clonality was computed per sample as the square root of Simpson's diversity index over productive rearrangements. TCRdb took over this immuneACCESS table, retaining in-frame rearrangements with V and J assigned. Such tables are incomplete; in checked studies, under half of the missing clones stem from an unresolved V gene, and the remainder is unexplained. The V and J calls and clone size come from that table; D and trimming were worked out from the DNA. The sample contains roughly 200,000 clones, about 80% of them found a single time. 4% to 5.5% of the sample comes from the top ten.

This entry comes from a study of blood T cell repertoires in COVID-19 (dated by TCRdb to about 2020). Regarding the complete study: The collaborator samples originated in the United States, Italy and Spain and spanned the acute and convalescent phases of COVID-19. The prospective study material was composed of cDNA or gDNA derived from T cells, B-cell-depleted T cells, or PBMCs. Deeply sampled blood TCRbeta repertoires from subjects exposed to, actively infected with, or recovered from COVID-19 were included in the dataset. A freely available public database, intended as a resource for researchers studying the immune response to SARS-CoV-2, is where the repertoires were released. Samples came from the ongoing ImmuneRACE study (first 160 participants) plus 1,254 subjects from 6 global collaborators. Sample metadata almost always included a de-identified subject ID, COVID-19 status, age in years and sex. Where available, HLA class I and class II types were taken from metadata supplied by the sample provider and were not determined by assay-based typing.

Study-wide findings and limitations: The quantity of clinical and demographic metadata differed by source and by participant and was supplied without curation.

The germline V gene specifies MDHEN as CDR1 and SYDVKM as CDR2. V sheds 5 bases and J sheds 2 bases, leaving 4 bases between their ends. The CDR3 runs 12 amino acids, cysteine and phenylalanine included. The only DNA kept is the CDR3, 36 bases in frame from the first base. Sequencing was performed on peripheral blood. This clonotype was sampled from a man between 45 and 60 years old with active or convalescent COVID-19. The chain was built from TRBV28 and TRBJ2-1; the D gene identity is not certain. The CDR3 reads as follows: CASSATYNEQFF. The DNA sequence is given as TGTGCCAGCAGTGCGACCTACAATGAGCAGTTCTTC. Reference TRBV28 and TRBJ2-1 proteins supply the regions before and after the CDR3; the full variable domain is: DVKVTQSSRYLVKRTGEKVFLECVQDMDHENMFWYRQDPGLGLRLIYFSYDVKMKEKGDIPEGYSVSREKKERFSLILESASTNQTSMYLCASSATYNEQFFGPGTRLTVL.